This TCR beta chain is drawn from a study of blood T cell repertoires in COVID-19. From germline, CDR1 is LGHNA and CDR2 YNFKEQ. V lost 2 bases and J 4 bases, leaving 12 bases between the germline ends. The CDR3 length is 15 residues. Assay used: immunoSEQ multiplex PCR; TCRdb lists only in-frame clones, some missing. The top ten clones hold 2% to 2.5% of a sample with some 260,000 clones, approximately 90% of them seen once. Material for sequencing was peripheral blood. The clonotype originates from a woman aged 40-49 years who had recovered from COVID-19. The chain recombines TRBV4-2 with TRBJ1-3, with D possibly matching TRBD1 (5 bases). In nucleotides, the CDR3 is TGTGCCAGCAGCCAAAGGGCAGGGCAAGGAAACACCATATATTTT. Protein sequence: CASSQRAGQGNTIYF.